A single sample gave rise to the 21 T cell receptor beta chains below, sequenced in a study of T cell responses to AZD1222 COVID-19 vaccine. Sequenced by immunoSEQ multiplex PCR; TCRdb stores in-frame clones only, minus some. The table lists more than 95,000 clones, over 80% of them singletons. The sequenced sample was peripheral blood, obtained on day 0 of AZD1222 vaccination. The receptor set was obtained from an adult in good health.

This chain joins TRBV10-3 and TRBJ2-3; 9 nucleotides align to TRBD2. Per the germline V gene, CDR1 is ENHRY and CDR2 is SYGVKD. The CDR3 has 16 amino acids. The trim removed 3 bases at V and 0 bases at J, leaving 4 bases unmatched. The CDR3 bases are TGTGCCATCAGTGAAGGACTAGCGCTGAGCACAGATACGCAGTATTTT. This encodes CAISEGLALSTDTQYF.

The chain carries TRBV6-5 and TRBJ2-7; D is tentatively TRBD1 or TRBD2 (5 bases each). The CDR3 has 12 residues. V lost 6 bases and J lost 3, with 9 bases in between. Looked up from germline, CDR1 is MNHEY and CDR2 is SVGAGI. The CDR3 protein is CASRSGHYEQYF. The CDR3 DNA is TGTGCCAGCAGGAGCGGACACTACGAGCAGTACTTC.

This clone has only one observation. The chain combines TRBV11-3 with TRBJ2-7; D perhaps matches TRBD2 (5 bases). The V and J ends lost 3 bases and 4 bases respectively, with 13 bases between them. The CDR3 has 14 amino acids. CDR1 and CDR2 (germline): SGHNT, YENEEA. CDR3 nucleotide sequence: TGTGCCAGCAGCTTGCCGAGGGAACTTTACGAGCAGTACTTC. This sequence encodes CASSLPRELYEQYF.

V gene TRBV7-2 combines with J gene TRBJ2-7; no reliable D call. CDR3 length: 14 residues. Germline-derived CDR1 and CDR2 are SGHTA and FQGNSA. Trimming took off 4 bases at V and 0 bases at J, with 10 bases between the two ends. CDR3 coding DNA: TGTGCCAGCAGCTCGGCGTTCAGCTCCTACGAGCAGTACTTC. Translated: CASSSAFSSYEQYF.

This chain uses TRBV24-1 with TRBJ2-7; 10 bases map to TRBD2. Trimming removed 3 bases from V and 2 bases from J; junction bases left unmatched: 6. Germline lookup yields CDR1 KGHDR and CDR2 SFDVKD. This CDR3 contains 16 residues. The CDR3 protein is CATSDQSSGGAYEQYF. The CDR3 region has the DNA TGTGCCACCAGTGATCAATCTAGCGGGGGAGCCTACGAGCAGTACTTC.

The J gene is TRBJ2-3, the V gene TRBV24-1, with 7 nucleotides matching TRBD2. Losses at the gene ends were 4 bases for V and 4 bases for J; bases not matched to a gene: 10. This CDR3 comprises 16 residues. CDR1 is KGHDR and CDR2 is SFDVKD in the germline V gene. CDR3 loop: CATSEPSGGPSDTQYF. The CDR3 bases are TGTGCCACCAGTGAACCCTCGGGGGGACCGTCAGATACGCAGTATTTT.

The CDR3 loop reads CASSIAHRGLGNTIYF. CDR3 DNA sequence: TGTGCCAGTAGTATAGCGCACAGGGGGCTTGGAAACACCATATATTTT. The chain couples TRBV19 to TRBJ1-3; the match to TRBD1 covers 9 bases. Losses at the gene ends were 1 base for V and 3 bases for J; bases not matched to a gene: 4. CDR1 is LNHDA and CDR2 is SQIVND in the germline V gene (reference sequence). The CDR3 is made up of 16 amino acids. Combining the CDR3 with reference TRBV19 and TRBJ1-3 gives the whole variable domain DGGITQSPKYLFRKEGQNVTLSCEQNLNHDAMYWYRQDPGQGLRLIYYSQIVNDFQKGDIAEGYSVSREKKESFPLTVTSAQKNPTAFYLCASSIAHRGLGNTIYFGEGSWLTVV.

This CDR3 reads CASTSGTGGQPQHF. The CDR3 DNA reads TGTGCCAGCACGAGCGGCACAGGGGGTCAGCCCCAGCATTTT. V and J are TRBV2 and TRBJ1-5; 8 nucleotides align to TRBD1. The CDR3 has 14 residues. Germline trimming cut 7 bases from V and 6 bases from J; bases unmatched to any gene: 8. From germline, CDR1 is SNHLY and CDR2 FYNNEI.

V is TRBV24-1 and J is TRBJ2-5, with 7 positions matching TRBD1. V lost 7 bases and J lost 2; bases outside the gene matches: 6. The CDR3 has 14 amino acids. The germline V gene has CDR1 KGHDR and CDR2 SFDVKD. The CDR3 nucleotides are TGTGCCACCAGCGAGGGACAGTTTCAAGAGACCCAGTACTTC. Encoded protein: CATSEGQFQETQYF.

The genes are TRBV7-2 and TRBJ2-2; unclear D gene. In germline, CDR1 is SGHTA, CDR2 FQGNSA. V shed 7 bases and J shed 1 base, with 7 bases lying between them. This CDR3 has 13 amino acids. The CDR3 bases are TGTGCCAGCACCCATCTGAACACCGGGGAGCTGTTTTTT. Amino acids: CASTHLNTGELFF.

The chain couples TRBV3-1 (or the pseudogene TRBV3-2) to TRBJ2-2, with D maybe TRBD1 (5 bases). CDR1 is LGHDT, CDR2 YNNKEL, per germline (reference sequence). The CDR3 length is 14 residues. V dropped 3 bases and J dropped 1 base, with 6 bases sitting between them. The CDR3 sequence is CASSQGRNTGELFF. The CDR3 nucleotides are TGTGCCAGCAGCCAGGGGCGGAACACCGGGGAGCTGTTTTTT.

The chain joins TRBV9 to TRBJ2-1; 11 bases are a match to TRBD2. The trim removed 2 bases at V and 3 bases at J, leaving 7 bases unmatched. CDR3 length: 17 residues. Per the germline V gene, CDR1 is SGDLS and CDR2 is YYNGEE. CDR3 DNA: TGTGCCAGCAGCGTCGGGACTAGCGGAAACAACTACAATGAGCAGTTCTTC. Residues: CASSVGTSGNNYNEQFF.

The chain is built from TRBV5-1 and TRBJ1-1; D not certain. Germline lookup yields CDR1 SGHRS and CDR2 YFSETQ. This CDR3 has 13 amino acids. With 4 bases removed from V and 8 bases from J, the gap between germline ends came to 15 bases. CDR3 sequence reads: CASSRLPDSEAFF. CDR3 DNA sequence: TGCGCCAGCAGCCGACTCCCGGACTCGGAAGCTTTCTTT. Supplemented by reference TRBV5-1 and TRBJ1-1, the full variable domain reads KAGVTQTPRYLIKTRGQQVTLSCSPISGHRSVSWYQQTPGQGLQFLFEYFSETQRNKGNFPGRFSGRQFSNSRSEMNVSTLELGDSALYLCASSRLPDSEAFFGQGTRLTVV.

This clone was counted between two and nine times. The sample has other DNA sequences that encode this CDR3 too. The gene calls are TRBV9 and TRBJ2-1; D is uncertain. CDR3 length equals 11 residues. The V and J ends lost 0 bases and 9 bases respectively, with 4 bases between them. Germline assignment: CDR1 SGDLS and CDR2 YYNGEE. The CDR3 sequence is CASSVGVEQFF. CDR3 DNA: TGTGCCAGCAGCGTAGGCGTTGAGCAGTTCTTC.

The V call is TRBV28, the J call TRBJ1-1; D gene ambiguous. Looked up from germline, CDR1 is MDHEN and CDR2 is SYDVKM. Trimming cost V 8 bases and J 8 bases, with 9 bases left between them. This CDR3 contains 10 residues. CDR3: CASGRKEAFF. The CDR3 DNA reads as TGTGCCAGCGGACGGAAAGAAGCTTTCTTT.

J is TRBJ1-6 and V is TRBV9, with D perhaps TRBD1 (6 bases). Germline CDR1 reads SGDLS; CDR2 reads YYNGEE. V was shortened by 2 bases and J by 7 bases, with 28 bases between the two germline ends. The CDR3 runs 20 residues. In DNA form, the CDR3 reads TGTGCCAGCAGCGTTACCTGGACGCCCCCAGGGGCAAGTCCAAATTCACCCCTCCACTTT. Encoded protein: CASSVTWTPPGASPNSPLHF.

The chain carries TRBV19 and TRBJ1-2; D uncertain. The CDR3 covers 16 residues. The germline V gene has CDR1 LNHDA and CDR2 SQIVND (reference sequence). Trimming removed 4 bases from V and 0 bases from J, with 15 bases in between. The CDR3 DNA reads TGTGCCAGTAGTACCCAAATGGGGTTAGCTAACTATGGCTACACCTTC. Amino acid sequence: CASSTQMGLANYGYTF.

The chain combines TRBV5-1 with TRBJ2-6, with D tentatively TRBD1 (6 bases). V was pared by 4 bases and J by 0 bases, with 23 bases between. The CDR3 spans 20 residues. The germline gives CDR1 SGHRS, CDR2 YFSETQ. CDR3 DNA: TGCGCCAGCAGCCCGGACAGTTTTAATTTACCTAGCTCTGGGGCCAACGTCCTGACTTTC. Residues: CASSPDSFNLPSSGANVLTF.

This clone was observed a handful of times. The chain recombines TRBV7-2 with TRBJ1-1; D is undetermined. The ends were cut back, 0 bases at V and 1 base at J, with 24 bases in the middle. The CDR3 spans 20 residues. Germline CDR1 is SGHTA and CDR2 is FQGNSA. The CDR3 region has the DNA TGTGCCAGCAGCTTAGCCCCCCTGAGGAATTCTGCCGCTGAGAACACTGAAGCTTTCTTT. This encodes CASSLAPLRNSAAENTEAFF.

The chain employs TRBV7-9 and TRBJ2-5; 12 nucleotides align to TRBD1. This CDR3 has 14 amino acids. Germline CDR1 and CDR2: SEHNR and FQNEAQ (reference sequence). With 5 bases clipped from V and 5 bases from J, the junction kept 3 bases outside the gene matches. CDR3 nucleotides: TGTGCCAGCAGCGGGACAGGGGGCGCGGAGACCCAGTACTTC. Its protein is CASSGTGGAETQYF. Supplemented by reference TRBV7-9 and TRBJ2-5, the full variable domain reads DTGVSQNPRHKITKRGQNVTFRCDPISEHNRLYWYRQTLGQGPEFLTYFQNEAQLEKSRLLSDRFSAERPKGSFSTLEIQRTEQGDSAMYLCASSGTGGAETQYFGPGTRLLVL.

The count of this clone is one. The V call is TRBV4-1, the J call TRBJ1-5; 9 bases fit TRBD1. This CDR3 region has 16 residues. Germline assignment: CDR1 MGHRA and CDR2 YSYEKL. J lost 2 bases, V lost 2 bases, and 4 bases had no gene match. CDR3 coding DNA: TGCGCCAGCAGCCAAAAGGACAGGGGCGGCAATCAGCCCCAGCATTTT. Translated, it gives CASSQKDRGGNQPQHF.